Shown below are 27 T cell receptor beta chains from a single sample sequenced in a study of response to subunit inactivated influenza vaccine. TCRdb ran MiXCR on the RT-PCR reads and lists one entry per CDR3 protein. Here the sample spans hundreds of thousands of distinct CDR3 sequences, over 10% being singletons. Here the sequenced sample was PBMCs from blood, taken roughly 46 days after vaccination. Source of these receptors: a man between 45 and 60 years old who received an inactivated influenza vaccine.

The chain recombines TRBV5-1 with TRBJ2-5, with D tentatively TRBD1 or TRBD2 (6 bases each). Trimming stripped 0 bases from V and 5 bases from J, with 17 bases between. This CDR3 region has 16 residues. Per germline, CDR1 SGHRS and CDR2 YFSETQ. In DNA, the CDR3 is TGCGCCAGCAGCTTGGATGAGGGGGGACTTTGGGAGACCCAGTACTTC. As protein: CASSLDEGGLWETQYF.

The CDR3: CASSYTSGGADRAYNEQFF. The CDR3 nucleotides read TGTGCCAGCTCATATACTAGCGGGGGGGCCGATCGCGCCTACAATGAGCAGTTCTTC. This rearrangement joins TRBV18 to TRBJ2-1; 13 nucleotides agree with TRBD2. The length of the CDR3 is 19 residues. Germline V CDR1 and CDR2: KGHSH, LQKENI. Trimming at V came to 5 bases and at J to 2 bases, leaving 12 bases not matched to a gene.

The J gene is TRBJ2-7, the V gene TRBV14; no clear D. CDR1 is SGHDN and CDR2 is FVKESK in the germline V gene. Deletions cut 1 base from V and 3 bases from J, with 7 bases between. This CDR3 comprises 13 residues. The CDR3: CASSQANHYEQYF. In DNA form, the CDR3 reads TGTGCCAGCAGCCAAGCTAACCACTACGAGCAGTACTTC.

This clonotype was seen only a few times. The CDR3 nucleotides are TGCGCCAGCAGCTTGGGGCTTGGGCGGACTAATTCGAACACCGGGGAGCTGTTTTTT. This sequence encodes CASSLGLGRTNSNTGELFF. The rearrangement links TRBV5-1 to TRBJ2-2; a weak D match, TRBD2 (6 bases). Per the germline V gene, CDR1 is SGHRS and CDR2 is YFSETQ. V was pared by 0 bases and J by 0 bases, with 18 bases between. The CDR3 loop spans 19 amino acids. The entire variable domain, with the rest obtained from reference TRBV5-1 and TRBJ2-2, is as follows: KAGVTQTPRYLIKTRGQQVTLSCSPISGHRSVSWYQQTPGQGLQFLFEYFSETQRNKGNFPGRFSGRQFSNSRSEMNVSTLELGDSALYLCASSLGLGRTNSNTGELFFGEGSRLTVL.

The rearrangement links TRBV20-1 to TRBJ1-5, with TRBD1 matching 10 bases. There are 14 residues in the CDR3. Germline trimming cut 5 bases from V and 2 bases from J; bases unmatched to any gene: 3. Germline assignment: CDR1 DFQATT and CDR2 SNEGSKA (reference sequence). The CDR3 spells CSADRGQGNQPQHF. CDR3 DNA: TGCAGTGCTGACAGGGGGCAGGGCAATCAGCCCCAGCATTTT.

This clonotype appeared many times. The chain recombines TRBV5-6 with TRBJ2-1, with D possibly TRBD2 on 6 matching bases. V dropped 0 bases and J dropped 3 bases, with 10 bases sitting between them. CDR1 is SGHDT, CDR2 YYEEEE, per germline. The CDR3 consists of 15 residues. The CDR3 DNA reads TGTGCCAGCAGCTTGGGAGGTAGCGGCTACAATGAGCAGTTCTTC. Its translation: CASSLGGSGYNEQFF. Supplemented by reference TRBV5-6 and TRBJ2-1, the full variable domain reads DAGVTQSPTHLIKTRGQQVTLRCSPKSGHDTVSWYQQALGQGPQFIFQYYEEEERQRGNFPDRFSGHQFPNYSSELNVNALLLGDSALYLCASSLGGSGYNEQFFGPGTRLTVL.

This clonotype was recorded a few times. V gene TRBV5-1 combines with J gene TRBJ2-3; TRBD1 is a possible D gene (6 bases). V was shortened by 4 bases and J by 5 bases, with 20 bases between the two germline ends. Per the germline V gene, CDR1 is SGHRS and CDR2 is YFSETQ. CDR3 size: 16 residues. This CDR3 is CASSLLLTGRGDTQYF. The CDR3 DNA sequence: TGCGCCAGCAGCCTACTTCTTACAGGGCGAGGAGATACGCAGTATTTT.

This clonotype was seen at least ten times. The genes are TRBV10-3 and TRBJ2-3; 9 bases are shared with TRBD1. CDR1 and CDR2 (germline): ENHRY, SYGVKD. The ends lost 6 bases at V and 4 bases at J; junction bases unmatched: 5. The CDR3 has 14 amino acids. The DNA for the CDR3 is TGTGCCATCAGGAGGGGACAGGGTTCAGATACGCAGTATTTT. Translation gives CAIRRGQGSDTQYF.

The J gene is TRBJ2-5, the V gene TRBV7-9; tentative D call: TRBD2 (6 bases). The germline V gene has CDR1 SEHNR and CDR2 FQNEAQ (reference sequence). This CDR3 contains 16 residues. With 1 base removed from V and 7 bases from J, the gap between germline ends came to 19 bases. Here the CDR3 reads CASSLGSPGGTGTQYF. DNA for the CDR3: TGTGCCAGCAGCTTAGGATCGCCAGGAGGGACGGGGACCCAGTACTTC. Full variable domain (rest looked up from reference TRBV7-9 and TRBJ2-5): DTGVSQNPRHKITKRGQNVTFRCDPISEHNRLYWYRQTLGQGPEFLTYFQNEAQLEKSRLLSDRFSAERPKGSFSTLEIQRTEQGDSAMYLCASSLGSPGGTGTQYFGPGTRLLVL.

The chain combines TRBV20-1 with TRBJ1-2; possibly TRBD1 for D (6 bases). This CDR3 region has 13 residues. V lost 2 bases and J lost 1, with 8 bases in between. Looked up from germline, CDR1 is DFQATT and CDR2 is SNEGSKA (reference sequence). CDR3 sequence reads: CSARSGVNYGYTF. As DNA, the CDR3 is TGCAGTGCTAGATCAGGGGTTAACTATGGCTACACCTTC.

The chain carries TRBV12-3 or TRBV12-4 and TRBJ2-7; 7 bases line up with TRBD2. This CDR3 has 15 residues. J lost 6 bases, V lost 5 bases, and 13 bases had no gene match. The CDR3 loop reads CASSLGGTKTSEQYF. CDR3 sequence (DNA): TGTGCCAGCAGTCTTGGGGGGACTAAGACAAGCGAGCAGTACTTC.

Details on this clonotype: The junction shows a germline mismatch at one end, possibly a read error. The chain combines TRBV7-9 with TRBJ2-1; 12 nucleotides align to TRBD2. Germline CDR1 SEHNR, CDR2 FQNEAQ (reference sequence). CDR3 length equals 16 residues. CDR3 sequence reads: CASSLAGGPFYNEQFF. The CDR3 coding sequence is TGTGCCAGCAGCCTAGCGGGAGGGCCTTTCTACAATGAGCAGTTCTTC.

V is TRBV27 and J is TRBJ2-1; 10 bases are shared with TRBD1. The CDR3 covers 15 residues. Per the germline V gene, CDR1 is MNHEY and CDR2 is SMNVEV (reference sequence). Trimming cost V 5 bases and J 5 bases; bases outside gene matches: 6. CDR3 sequence reads: CASSPDRGRHNEQFF. The CDR3 bases are TGTGCCAGCAGTCCCGACAGGGGGCGCCACAATGAGCAGTTCTTC.

This clonotype was observed at least ten times. CDR3 sequence (DNA): TGTGCCAGCAGTTTAGCGGCAGCGCTCTCCTACGAGCAGTACTTC. This encodes CASSLAAALSYEQYF. This chain connects TRBV12-3 or TRBV12-4 to TRBJ2-7; no reliable D call. Trimming removed 0 bases from V and 0 bases from J, with 9 bases in between. There are 15 residues in the CDR3.

This clonotype showed up many times. The chain uses TRBV7-9 and TRBJ1-1, with a possible D match to TRBD1 (5 bases). CDR3 length equals 13 residues. V lost 6 bases, J lost 1 base, and 9 bases lay in between. Germline CDR1 reads SEHNR; CDR2 reads FQNEAQ (reference sequence). The CDR3 coding sequence is TGTGCCAGCAGATACACAGGGAACACTGAAGCTTTCTTT. Protein product: CASRYTGNTEAFF.

The V call is TRBV24-1, the J call TRBJ2-1; D remains unclear. There are 13 residues in the CDR3. V shed 4 bases and J shed 8 bases, with 11 bases lying between them. Germline V CDR1 and CDR2: KGHDR, SFDVKD. CDR3 amino acids: CATSDWRVDEQFF. CDR3 coding DNA: TGTGCCACCAGTGACTGGAGAGTGGATGAGCAGTTCTTC.

This clonotype has just a few counts. The chain is built from TRBV7-6 and TRBJ2-7, with 7 bases aligning to TRBD1. From germline, CDR1 is SGHVS and CDR2 FNYEAQ. The CDR3 length is 14 residues. V shed 5 bases, J shed 3 bases, and the junction held 7 bases outside the gene matches. This CDR3 is CASSPRDRDYEQYF. DNA of the CDR3: TGTGCCAGCAGCCCCAGGGACAGAGACTACGAGCAGTACTTC.

This clonotype was found a few times. The chain couples TRBV7-9 to TRBJ2-3; no reliable D call. The germline V and J ends were trimmed by 5 bases and 5 bases, with 11 bases remaining between them. Per the germline V gene, CDR1 is SEHNR and CDR2 is FQNEAQ (reference sequence). The CDR3 sequence is 13 residues long. CDR3 region: CASSPPMGDTQYF. The CDR3 DNA reads as TGTGCCAGCAGCCCCCCTATGGGAGATACGCAGTATTTT.

This clonotype appeared a few times. V is TRBV20-1 and J is TRBJ1-2; maybe TRBD1 (5 bases). Germline values: CDR1 DFQATT, CDR2 SNEGSKA (reference sequence). Trimming took off 3 bases at V and 4 bases at J, with 15 bases between the two ends. This CDR3 region has 14 residues. CDR3 protein: CSASLQANIYGYTF. CDR3 bases: TGCAGTGCTAGCTTACAGGCGAATATCTATGGCTACACCTTC.

The gene calls are TRBV11-1 and TRBJ2-1; the D gene is possibly TRBD2 (6 bases). This CDR3 has 13 residues. The V end was cut by 1 base, the J end by 7 bases, with 8 bases between. Germline CDR1 SGHAT, CDR2 FQDESV (reference sequence). The CDR3 loop reads CASSLGEVNEQFF. CDR3 DNA: TGTGCCAGCAGCTTAGGGGAGGTGAATGAGCAGTTCTTC.

The V gene is TRBV7-2, the J gene TRBJ2-1, with D tentatively TRBD1 (6 bases). Trimming removed 4 bases at V and 0 bases at J, with 13 bases between. Germline V gene sequence: CDR1 SGHTA, CDR2 FQGNSA. This CDR3 is 16 amino acids long. The CDR3 sequence: CASSWDTESSYNEQFF. CDR3 nucleotide sequence: TGTGCCAGCAGCTGGGACACCGAGAGCTCCTACAATGAGCAGTTCTTC. Drawing the rest from reference TRBV7-2 and TRBJ2-1, the complete variable domain is GAGVSQSPSNKVTEKGKDVELRCDPISGHTALYWYRQSLGQGLEFLIYFQGNSAPDKSGLPSDRFSAERTGGSVSTLTIQRTQQEDSAVYLCASSWDTESSYNEQFFGPGTRLTVL.

This rearrangement joins TRBV2 to TRBJ2-5, with D unresolved. V shed 7 bases and J shed 2 bases, with 11 bases lying between them. Per germline, CDR1 SNHLY and CDR2 FYNNEI. The CDR3 spans 13 residues. The CDR3 sequence is CASTRAYQETQYF. Written as DNA, the CDR3 is TGTGCCAGCACTCGGGCTTATCAAGAGACCCAGTACTTC.

The chain has TRBV5-1 and TRBJ2-5; weak D call: TRBD2 (6 bases). The germline V and J ends were trimmed by 3 bases and 3 bases, with 12 bases remaining between them. This CDR3 has 14 residues. Germline V gene sequence: CDR1 SGHRS, CDR2 YFSETQ. The CDR3 DNA reads TGCGCCAGCAGCTGGGGTCCGGGAGAAGAGACCCAGTACTTC. Residues: CASSWGPGEETQYF.

The rearrangement uses TRBV11-2 and TRBJ1-2; TRBD1 aligns across 9 bases. This CDR3 has 14 residues. CDR1 and CDR2 from the germline V gene are SGHAT and FQNNGV. J gave up 8 bases and V 5 bases, and 9 bases lay outside the gene matches. The CDR3 nucleotides read TGTGCCAGCAGCCTAACTAGGACAGGGGACGGCTACACCTTC. Protein: CASSLTRTGDGYTF.

The rearrangement links TRBV5-1 to TRBJ2-1, with 12 positions matching TRBD2. The CDR3 spans 17 residues. V lost 4 bases to trimming and J lost 4 bases; unmatched junction nucleotides: 9. The germline V gene has CDR1 SGHRS and CDR2 YFSETQ. The CDR3 is CASSPSSGRASYNEQFF. Written as DNA, the CDR3 is TGCGCCAGCAGCCCCTCTAGCGGGAGGGCCTCGTACAATGAGCAGTTCTTC.

This clonotype was recorded a few times. The chain links TRBV27 to TRBJ1-1, with 7 bases that match TRBD1. Unmatched junction bases numbered 6, after V lost 3 bases and J lost 5 bases. CDR1 and CDR2 (germline): MNHEY, SMNVEV (reference sequence). CDR3 length: 14 amino acids. The CDR3 reads CASSFAGGGTEAFF. The CDR3 nucleotides read TGTGCCAGCAGTTTTGCAGGGGGAGGAACTGAAGCTTTCTTT.

In its sample, this clonotype was seen a few times. The chain recombines TRBV20-1 with TRBJ1-4; 7 positions match TRBD1. The CDR3 runs 12 residues. Trimming at V came to 6 bases and at J to 14 bases, leaving 12 bases not matched to a gene. Germline V lookup: CDR1 DFQATT, CDR2 SNEGSKA (reference sequence). CDR3 DNA sequence: TGCAGTGCCGCGGGAACAGGGGAGGGGCTGTTTTTT. Encoded protein: CSAAGTGEGLFF.